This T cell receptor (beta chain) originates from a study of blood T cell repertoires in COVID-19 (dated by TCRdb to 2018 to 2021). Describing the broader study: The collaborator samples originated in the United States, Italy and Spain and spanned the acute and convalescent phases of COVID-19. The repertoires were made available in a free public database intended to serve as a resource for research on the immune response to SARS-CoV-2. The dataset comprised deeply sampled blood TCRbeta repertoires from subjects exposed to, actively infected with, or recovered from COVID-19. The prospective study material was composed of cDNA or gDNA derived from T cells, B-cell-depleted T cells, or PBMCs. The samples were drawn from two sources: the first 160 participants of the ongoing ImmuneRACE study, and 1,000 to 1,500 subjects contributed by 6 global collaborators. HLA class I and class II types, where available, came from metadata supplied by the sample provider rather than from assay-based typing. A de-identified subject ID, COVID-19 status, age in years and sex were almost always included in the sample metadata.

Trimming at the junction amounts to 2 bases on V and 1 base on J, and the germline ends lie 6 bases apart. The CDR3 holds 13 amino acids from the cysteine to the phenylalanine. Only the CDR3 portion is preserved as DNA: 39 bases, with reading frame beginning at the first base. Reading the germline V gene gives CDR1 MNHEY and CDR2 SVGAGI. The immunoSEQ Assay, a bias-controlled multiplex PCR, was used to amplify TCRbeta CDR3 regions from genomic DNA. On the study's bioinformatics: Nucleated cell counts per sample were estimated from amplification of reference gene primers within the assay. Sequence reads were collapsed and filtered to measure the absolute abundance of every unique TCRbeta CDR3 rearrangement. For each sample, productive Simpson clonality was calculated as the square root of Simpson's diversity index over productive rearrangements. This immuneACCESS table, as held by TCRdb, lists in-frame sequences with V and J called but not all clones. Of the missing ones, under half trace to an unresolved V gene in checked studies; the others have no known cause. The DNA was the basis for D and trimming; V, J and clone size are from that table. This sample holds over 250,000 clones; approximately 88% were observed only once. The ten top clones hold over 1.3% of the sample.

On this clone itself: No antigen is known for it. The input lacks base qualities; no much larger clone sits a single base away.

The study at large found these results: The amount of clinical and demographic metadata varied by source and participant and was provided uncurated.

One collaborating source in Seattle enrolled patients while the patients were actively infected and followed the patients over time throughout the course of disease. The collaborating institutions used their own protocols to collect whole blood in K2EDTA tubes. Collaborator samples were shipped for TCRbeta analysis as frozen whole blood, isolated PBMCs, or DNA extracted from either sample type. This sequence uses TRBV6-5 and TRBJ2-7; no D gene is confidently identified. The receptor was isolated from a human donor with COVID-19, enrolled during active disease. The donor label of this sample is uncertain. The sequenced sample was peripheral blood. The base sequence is TGTGCCAGCAGTTACGGCTTTTCCTACGAGCAGTACTTC. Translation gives CASSYGFSYEQYF.